These 11 T cell receptor beta chains came from one sample sequenced in a study of untreated major depressive disorder. Libraries were prepared by immunoSEQ multiplex PCR; TCRdb keeps only in-frame clonotypes and omits some of them. The table shows about 21,000 clones, with roughly 90% occurring only once. Sequenced input: CD4+ T cells from PBMCs. The receptor set was obtained from a middle-aged woman in good health.

The chain joins TRBV28 to TRBJ2-7; the D gene is possibly TRBD1 (6 bases). The CDR3 runs 13 residues. Trimming removed 8 bases at V and 3 bases at J, with 14 bases between. Germline V gene data show CDR1 as MDHEN and CDR2 as SYDVKM. This CDR3 is CASATGDLYEQYV. As DNA, the CDR3 is TGTGCCAGCGCGACAGGCGACCTCTACGAGCAGTACGTC.

This rearrangement joins TRBV5-1 to TRBJ2-1; D tentatively reads TRBD1 or TRBD2 (6 bases each). The CDR3 length is 15 residues. The germline V and J ends were trimmed by 5 bases and 12 bases, with 24 bases remaining between them. In germline, CDR1 is SGHRS, CDR2 YFSETQ. The CDR3 DNA reads as TGCGCCAGCAGGGGGGGCCTCGACAGCTCCCAGGGGCAGTTCTTC. It codes for CASRGGLDSSQGQFF.

The rearrangement links TRBV11-2 to TRBJ1-2; maybe TRBD1 (6 bases). The V end lost 4 bases, the J end lost 4 bases, and 16 bases lay between the germline ends. Germline V CDR1 and CDR2: SGHAT, FQNNGV. CDR3 length: 15 amino acids. CDR3 coding DNA: TGTGCCAGCAGCTCCTTGGACAGCCGAGTCTATGGCTACACCTTC. The encoded protein is CASSSLDSRVYGYTF.

This chain connects TRBV19 to TRBJ1-6; D is possibly TRBD1 (5 bases). Germline lookup yields CDR1 LNHDA and CDR2 SQIVND (reference sequence). With 4 bases removed from V and 7 bases from J, the gap between germline ends came to 11 bases. This CDR3 is built from 14 residues. The CDR3: CASSKTALNSPLHF. DNA of the CDR3: TGTGCCAGTAGTAAGACAGCGCTGAATTCACCCCTCCACTTT. The full variable domain, in which reference TRBV19 and TRBJ1-6 provide the parts outside the CDR3, is DGGITQSPKYLFRKEGQNVTLSCEQNLNHDAMYWYRQDPGQGLRLIYYSQIVNDFQKGDIAEGYSVSREKKESFPLTVTSAQKNPTAFYLCASSKTALNSPLHFGNGTRLTVT.

The genes are TRBV4-2 and TRBJ2-3; D not certain. Germline V gene data show CDR1 as LGHNA and CDR2 as YNFKEQ. V lost 0 bases and J 0 bases, leaving 13 bases between the germline ends. This CDR3 is built from 17 residues. The CDR3 sequence is CASSQDVIGLSTDTQYF. CDR3 coding DNA: TGTGCCAGCAGCCAAGATGTGATCGGGCTAAGCACAGATACGCAGTATTTT.

This clone was seen once. The gene calls are TRBV5-6 and TRBJ2-2; TRBD2 might be the D (5 bases). Germline values: CDR1 SGHDT, CDR2 YYEEEE. The CDR3 runs 15 residues. V was pared by 5 bases and J by 1 base, with 12 bases between. The CDR3 sequence: CASRPERGNTGELFF. CDR3 DNA sequence: TGTGCCAGCAGGCCCGAACGGGGGAACACCGGGGAGCTGTTTTTT.

CDR3 region: CASSQVKGGGIETQYF. The CDR3 region has the DNA TGTGCCAGCAGCCAAGTGAAGGGGGGCGGGATCGAGACCCAGTACTTC. V is TRBV11-2 and J is TRBJ2-5, with D perhaps matching TRBD1 or TRBD2 (6 bases each). Germline V lookup: CDR1 SGHAT, CDR2 FQNNGV. The CDR3 is made up of 16 amino acids. The ends were cut back, 5 bases at V and 5 bases at J, with 21 bases in the middle. Full variable domain (outside the CDR3, taken from reference TRBV11-2 and TRBJ2-5): EAGVAQSPRYKIIEKRQSVAFWCNPISGHATLYWYQQILGQGPKLLIQFQNNGVVDDSQLPKDRFSAERLKGVDSTLKIQPAKLEDSAVYLCASSQVKGGGIETQYFGPGTRLLVL.

The sample holds one count of this clone. V usage is TRBV5-1 and J usage is TRBJ2-3; D assignment may be TRBD1 or TRBD2 (5 bases each). The CDR3 loop spans 15 amino acids. Trimming shortened V by 4 bases and J by 0 bases, and 12 bases separated the two germline ends. Germline V gives CDR1 SGHRS, CDR2 YFSETQ. DNA for the CDR3: TGCGCCAGCAGCGCCGGGACCTACAGCACAGATACGCAGTATTTT. Protein: CASSAGTYSTDTQYF.

This chain links TRBV18 with TRBJ1-2; 7 bases match TRBD1. CDR1 is KGHSH and CDR2 is LQKENI in the germline V gene. V shed 3 bases and J 3 bases; nucleotides not matched to a gene: 10. The length of the CDR3 is 16 residues. The CDR3 DNA reads TGTGCCAGCTCACCTTCTCTGGCGGGACAGCACTATGGCTACACCTTC. Amino acid sequence: CASSPSLAGQHYGYTF.

DNA of the CDR3: TGTGCCAGCAGCTTCGGGGTGGAGTACGAGCAGTACGTC. Translation: CASSFGVEYEQYV. The V and J genes are TRBV5-6 and TRBJ2-7; TRBD2 is a possible D gene (5 bases). The germline gives CDR1 SGHDT, CDR2 YYEEEE. This CDR3 region has 13 residues. Trimming left V 2 bases short and J 4 bases short, with 10 bases between.

DNA of the CDR3: TGTGCCAGCAGCTTAGAGGTATTTTCACCCCTCCACTTT. It encodes CASSLEVFSPLHF. This chain joins TRBV7-2 and TRBJ1-6; D is ambiguous. The V gene lost 1 base and the J gene lost 9 bases, with 7 bases spanning the gap. The V gene's germline CDR1 is SGHTA and CDR2 FQGNSA. This CDR3 has 13 amino acids.